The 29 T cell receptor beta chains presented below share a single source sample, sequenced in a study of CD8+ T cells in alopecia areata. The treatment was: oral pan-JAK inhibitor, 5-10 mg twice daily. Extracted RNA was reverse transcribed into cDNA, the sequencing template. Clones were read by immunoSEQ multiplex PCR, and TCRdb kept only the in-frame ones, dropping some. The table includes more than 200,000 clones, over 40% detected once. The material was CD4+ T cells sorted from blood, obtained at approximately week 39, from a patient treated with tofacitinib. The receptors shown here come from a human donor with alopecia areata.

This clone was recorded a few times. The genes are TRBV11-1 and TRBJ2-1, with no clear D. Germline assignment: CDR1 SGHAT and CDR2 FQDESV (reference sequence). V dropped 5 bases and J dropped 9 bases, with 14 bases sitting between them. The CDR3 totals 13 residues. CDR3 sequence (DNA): TGTGCCAGCAGCCAAGAACAAAATTTTGAGCAGTTCTTC. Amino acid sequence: CASSQEQNFEQFF.

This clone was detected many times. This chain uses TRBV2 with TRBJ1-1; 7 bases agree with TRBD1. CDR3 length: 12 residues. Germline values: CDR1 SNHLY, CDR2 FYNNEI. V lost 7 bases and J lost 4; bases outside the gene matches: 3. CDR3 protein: CASNQGGTEAFF. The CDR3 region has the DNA TGTGCCAGCAATCAGGGGGGCACTGAAGCTTTCTTT.

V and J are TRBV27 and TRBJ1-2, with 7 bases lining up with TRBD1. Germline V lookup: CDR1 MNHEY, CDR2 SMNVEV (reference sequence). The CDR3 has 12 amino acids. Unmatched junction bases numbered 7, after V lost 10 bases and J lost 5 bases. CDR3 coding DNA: TGTGCCACCAAGGGACAGAAATATGGCTACACCTTC. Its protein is CATKGQKYGYTF.

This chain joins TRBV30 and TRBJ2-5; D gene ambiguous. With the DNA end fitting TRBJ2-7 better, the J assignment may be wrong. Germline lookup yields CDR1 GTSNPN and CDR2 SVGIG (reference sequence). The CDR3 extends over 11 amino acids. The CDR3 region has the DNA TGTGCCTGGAGTGGGGGCTACGAGCAGTACTTC. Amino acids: CAWSGGYEQYF.

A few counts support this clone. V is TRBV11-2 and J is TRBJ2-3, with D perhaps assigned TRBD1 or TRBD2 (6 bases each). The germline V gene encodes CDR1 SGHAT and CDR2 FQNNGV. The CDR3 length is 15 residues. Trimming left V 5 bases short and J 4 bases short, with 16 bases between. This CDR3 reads CASSPDIRGPDTQYF. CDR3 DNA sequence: TGTGCCAGCAGCCCAGATATCCGGGGGCCAGATACGCAGTATTTT.

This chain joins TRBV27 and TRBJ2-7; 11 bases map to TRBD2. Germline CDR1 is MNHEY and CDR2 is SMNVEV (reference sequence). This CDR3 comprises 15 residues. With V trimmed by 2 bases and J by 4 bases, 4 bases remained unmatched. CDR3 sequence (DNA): TGTGCCAGCAGTTTAGTAGCGGGAGGGCCGTACGAGCAGTACTTC. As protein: CASSLVAGGPYEQYF.

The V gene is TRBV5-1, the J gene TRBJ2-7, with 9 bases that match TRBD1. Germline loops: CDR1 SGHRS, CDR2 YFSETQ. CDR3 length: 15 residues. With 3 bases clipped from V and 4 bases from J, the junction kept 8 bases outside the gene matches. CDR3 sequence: CASSSGTGYRYEQYF. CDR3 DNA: TGCGCCAGCAGCTCCGGGACAGGGTACAGGTACGAGCAGTACTTC. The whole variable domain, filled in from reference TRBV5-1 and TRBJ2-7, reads KAGVTQTPRYLIKTRGQQVTLSCSPISGHRSVSWYQQTPGQGLQFLFEYFSETQRNKGNFPGRFSGRQFSNSRSEMNVSTLELGDSALYLCASSSGTGYRYEQYFGPGTRLTVT.

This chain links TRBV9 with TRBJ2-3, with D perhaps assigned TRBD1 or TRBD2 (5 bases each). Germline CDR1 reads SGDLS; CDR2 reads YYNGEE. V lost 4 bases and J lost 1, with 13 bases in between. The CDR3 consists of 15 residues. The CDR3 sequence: CASSRGTPGTDTQYF. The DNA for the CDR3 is TGTGCCAGCAGCCGAGGGACCCCGGGCACAGATACGCAGTATTTT.

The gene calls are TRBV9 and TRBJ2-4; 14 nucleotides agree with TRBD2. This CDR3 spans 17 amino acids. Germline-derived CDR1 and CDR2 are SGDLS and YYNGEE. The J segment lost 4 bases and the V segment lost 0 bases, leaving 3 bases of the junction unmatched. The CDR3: CASSVGLAGGIKNIQYF. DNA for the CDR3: TGTGCCAGCAGCGTAGGACTAGCGGGAGGGATTAAAAACATTCAGTACTTC.

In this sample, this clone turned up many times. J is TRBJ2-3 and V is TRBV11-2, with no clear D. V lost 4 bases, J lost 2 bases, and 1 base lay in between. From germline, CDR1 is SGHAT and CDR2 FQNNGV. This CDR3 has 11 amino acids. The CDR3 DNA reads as TGTGCCAGCAGCTACACAGATACGCAGTATTTT. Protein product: CASSYTDTQYF.

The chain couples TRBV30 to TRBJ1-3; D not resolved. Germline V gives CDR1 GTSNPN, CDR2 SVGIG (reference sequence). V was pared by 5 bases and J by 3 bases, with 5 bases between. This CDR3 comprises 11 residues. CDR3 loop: CAWEGGNTIYF. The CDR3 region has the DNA TGTGCCTGGGAGGGTGGAAACACCATATATTTT.

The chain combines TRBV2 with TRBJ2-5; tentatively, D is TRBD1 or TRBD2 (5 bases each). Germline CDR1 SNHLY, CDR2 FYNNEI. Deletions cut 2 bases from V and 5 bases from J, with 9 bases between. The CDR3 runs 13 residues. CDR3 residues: CASSETRGETQYF. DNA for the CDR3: TGTGCCAGCAGTGAAACGAGGGGTGAGACCCAGTACTTC.

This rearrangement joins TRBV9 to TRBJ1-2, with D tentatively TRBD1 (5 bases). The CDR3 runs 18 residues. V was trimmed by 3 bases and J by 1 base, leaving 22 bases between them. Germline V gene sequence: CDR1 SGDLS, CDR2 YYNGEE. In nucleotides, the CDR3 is TGTGCCAGCAGCGCACGTGGGGCAGCCACCTCAGTTAACTATGGCTACACCTTC. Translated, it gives CASSARGAATSVNYGYTF.

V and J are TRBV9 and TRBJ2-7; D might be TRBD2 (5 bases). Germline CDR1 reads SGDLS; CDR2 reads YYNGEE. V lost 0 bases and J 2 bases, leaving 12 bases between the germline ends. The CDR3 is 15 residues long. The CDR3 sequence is CASSVEEGSPYEQYF. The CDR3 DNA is TGTGCCAGCAGCGTAGAAGAGGGATCCCCCTACGAGCAGTACTTC.

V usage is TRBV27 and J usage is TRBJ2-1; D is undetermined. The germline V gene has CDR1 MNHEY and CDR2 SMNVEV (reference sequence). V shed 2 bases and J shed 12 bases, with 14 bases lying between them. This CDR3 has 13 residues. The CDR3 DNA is TGTGCCAGCAGTTTAGAGGTTGGGTTGCGGCAGTTCTTC. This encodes CASSLEVGLRQFF.

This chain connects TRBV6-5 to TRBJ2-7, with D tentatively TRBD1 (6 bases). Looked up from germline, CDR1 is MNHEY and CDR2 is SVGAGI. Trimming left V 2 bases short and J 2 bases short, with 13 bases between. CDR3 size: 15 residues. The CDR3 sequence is CASSYGPGQPYEQYF. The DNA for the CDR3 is TGTGCCAGCAGTTACGGACCGGGACAACCCTACGAGCAGTACTTC.

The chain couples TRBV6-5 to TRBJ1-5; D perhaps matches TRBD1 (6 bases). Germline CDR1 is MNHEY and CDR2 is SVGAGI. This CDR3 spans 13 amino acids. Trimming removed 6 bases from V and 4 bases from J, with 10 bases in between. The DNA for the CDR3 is TGTGCCAGCAGCTGGGACATTAATCAGCCCCAGCATTTT. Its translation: CASSWDINQPQHF.

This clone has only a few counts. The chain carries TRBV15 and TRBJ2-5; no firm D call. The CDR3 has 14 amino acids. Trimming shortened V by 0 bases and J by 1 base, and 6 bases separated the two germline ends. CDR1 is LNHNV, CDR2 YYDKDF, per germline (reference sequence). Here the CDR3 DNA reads TGTGCCACCAGCAGAGAAACGGCCCAAGAGACCCAGTACTTC. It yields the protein CATSRETAQETQYF.

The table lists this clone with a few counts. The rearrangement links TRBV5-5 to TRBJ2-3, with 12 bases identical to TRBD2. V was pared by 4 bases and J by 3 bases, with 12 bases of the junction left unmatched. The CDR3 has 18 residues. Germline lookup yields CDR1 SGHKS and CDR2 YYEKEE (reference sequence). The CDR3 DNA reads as TGTGCCAGCAGCCATATTACGACTAGCGGGAGTGCAACAGATACGCAGTATTTT. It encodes CASSHITTSGSATDTQYF. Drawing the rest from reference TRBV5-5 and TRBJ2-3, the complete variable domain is DAGVTQSPTHLIKTRGQQVTLRCSPISGHKSVSWYQQVLGQGPQFIFQYYEKEERGRGNFPDRFSARQFPNYSSELNVNALLLGDSALYLCASSHITTSGSATDTQYFGPGTRLTVL.

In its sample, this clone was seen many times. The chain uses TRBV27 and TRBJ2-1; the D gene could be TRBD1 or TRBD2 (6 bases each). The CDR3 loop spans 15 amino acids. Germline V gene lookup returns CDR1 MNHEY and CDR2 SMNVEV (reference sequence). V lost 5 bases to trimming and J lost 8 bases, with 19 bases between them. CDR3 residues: CASSAPQRGDYEQFF. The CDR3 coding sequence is TGTGCCAGCAGTGCCCCCCAAAGGGGGGATTATGAGCAGTTCTTC.

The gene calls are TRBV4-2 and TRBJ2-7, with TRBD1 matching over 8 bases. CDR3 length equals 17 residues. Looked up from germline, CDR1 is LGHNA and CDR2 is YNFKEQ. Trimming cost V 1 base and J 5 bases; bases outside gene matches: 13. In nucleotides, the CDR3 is TGTGCCAGCAGCCAAGGGACAGGGCTGGCCGTAGGTGACGAGCAGTACTTC. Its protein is CASSQGTGLAVGDEQYF.

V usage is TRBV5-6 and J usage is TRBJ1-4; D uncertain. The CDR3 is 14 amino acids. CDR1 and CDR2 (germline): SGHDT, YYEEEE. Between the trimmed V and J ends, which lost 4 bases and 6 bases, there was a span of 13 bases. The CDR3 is CASSPGRADEKLFF. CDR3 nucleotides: TGTGCCAGCAGCCCGGGGAGGGCTGATGAAAAACTGTTTTTT.

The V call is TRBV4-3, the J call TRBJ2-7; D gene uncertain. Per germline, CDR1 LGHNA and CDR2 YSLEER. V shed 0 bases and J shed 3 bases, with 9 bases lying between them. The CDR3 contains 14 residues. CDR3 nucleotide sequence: TGCGCCAGCAGCCAAGATTCAGGTCTCTACGAGCAGTACTTC. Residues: CASSQDSGLYEQYF.

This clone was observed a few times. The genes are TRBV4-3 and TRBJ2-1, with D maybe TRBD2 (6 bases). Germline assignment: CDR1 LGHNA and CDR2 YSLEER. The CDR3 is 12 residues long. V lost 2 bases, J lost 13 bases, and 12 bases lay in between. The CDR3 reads CASSQKRAPQFF. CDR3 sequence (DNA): TGCGCCAGCAGCCAAAAGCGGGCCCCCCAGTTCTTC.

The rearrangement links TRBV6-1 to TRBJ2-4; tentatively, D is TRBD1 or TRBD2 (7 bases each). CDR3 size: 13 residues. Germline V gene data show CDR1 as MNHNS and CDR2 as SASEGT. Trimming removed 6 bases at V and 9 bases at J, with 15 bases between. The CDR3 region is CASSWTGGGIQYF. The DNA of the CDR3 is TGTGCCAGCAGCTGGACAGGCGGGGGCATTCAGTACTTC.

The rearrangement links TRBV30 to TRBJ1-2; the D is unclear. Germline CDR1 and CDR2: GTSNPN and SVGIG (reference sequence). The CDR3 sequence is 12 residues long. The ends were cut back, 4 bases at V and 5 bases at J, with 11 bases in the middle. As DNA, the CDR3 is TGTGCCTGGATGGAAAAGCGGTATGGCTACACCTTC. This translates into CAWMEKRYGYTF.

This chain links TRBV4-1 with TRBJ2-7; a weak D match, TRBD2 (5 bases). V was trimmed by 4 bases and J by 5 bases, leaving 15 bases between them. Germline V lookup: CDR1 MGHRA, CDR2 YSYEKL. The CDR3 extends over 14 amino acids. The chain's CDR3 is CASSLRWRVDEQYF. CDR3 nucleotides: TGCGCCAGCAGCCTACGCTGGCGGGTTGACGAGCAGTACTTC.

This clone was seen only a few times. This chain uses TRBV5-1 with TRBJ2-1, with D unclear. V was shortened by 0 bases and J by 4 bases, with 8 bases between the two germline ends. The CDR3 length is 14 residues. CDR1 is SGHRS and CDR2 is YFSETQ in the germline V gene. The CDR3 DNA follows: TGCGCCAGCAGCTTGGGACTGAATTACAATGAGCAGTTCTTC. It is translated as CASSLGLNYNEQFF.

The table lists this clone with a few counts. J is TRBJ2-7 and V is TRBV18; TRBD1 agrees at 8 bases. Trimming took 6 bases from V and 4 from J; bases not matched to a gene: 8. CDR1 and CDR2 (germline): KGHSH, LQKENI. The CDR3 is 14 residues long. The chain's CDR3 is CASSPGGAGYEQYF. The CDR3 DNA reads TGTGCCAGCTCCCCAGGGGGCGCTGGGTACGAGCAGTACTTC. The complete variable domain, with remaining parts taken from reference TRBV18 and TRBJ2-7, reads NAGVMQNPRHLVRRRGQEARLRCSPMKGHSHVYWYRQLPEEGLKFMVYLQKENIIDESGMPKERFSAEFPKEGPSILRIQQVVRGDSAAYFCASSPGGAGYEQYFGPGTRLTVT.